This is a list of T cell receptor beta chains from one sample in a study of T cell responses to AZD1222 COVID-19 vaccine. Data came from immunoSEQ multiplex PCR; TCRdb stores just in-frame clones and leaves some out. The sample includes about 21,000 clones, around 82% of them seen just once. Sequenced material: peripheral blood, taken on day 0 of AZD1222 vaccination. The receptors here all came from an adult in good health. Each CDR3 is given with its conserved first and last residue. A D gene is named only where the DNA matches it firmly. A clone size is listed for some rows: how often the clone was seen (once, few, many), or a class if it is expanded.

v_call	j_call	d_call	clone_size	cdr3_nt	cdr3_aa
TRBV19	TRBJ1-5	NA	NA	TGTGCCAGTAGTATTCAGGTGAATCAGCCCCAGCATTTT	CASSIQVNQPQHF
TRBV6-6	TRBJ2-3	NA	NA	TGTGCCAGCAGTTCAGCACAGGGCCCCGATACGCAGTATTTT	CASSSAQGPDTQYF
TRBV9	TRBJ1-6	NA	NA	TGTGCCAGCAGCGTAGGTCAGCCGAATTCACCCCTCCACTTT	CASSVGQPNSPLHF
TRBV18	TRBJ1-6	TRBD1	NA	TGTGCCAGCTCACCATTAGGGACAGGGTCTGAATCACCCCTCCACTTT	CASSPLGTGSESPLHF
TRBV6-5	TRBJ1-2	NA	once	TGTGCCAGCAGTTATGACGGGGACTATGGCTACACCTTC	CASSYDGDYGYTF
TRBV6-5	TRBJ1-1	NA	NA	TGTGCCAGCGTCTCGCGCACTGAAGCTTTCTTT	CASVSRTEAFF
TRBV3-1/TRBV3-2	TRBJ1-1	TRBD1	NA	TGTGCCAGCAGCCGACAGGGCGGTGACACTGAAGCTTTCTTT	CASSRQGGDTEAFF
TRBV7-9	TRBJ2-7	TRBD1	NA	TGTGCCAGCAGCTACGGGGACAGGGAAACCTACGAGCAGTACTTC	CASSYGDRETYEQYF
TRBV9	TRBJ2-2	TRBD2	NA	TGTGCCAGCAGCGTCCTAGCGGGAGATCTGAGCGGGGAGCTGTTTTTT	CASSVLAGDLSGELFF
TRBV18	TRBJ2-5	NA	NA	TGTGCCAGCTCACCACGGTCAACGCAAGAGACCCAGTACTTC	CASSPRSTQETQYF
TRBV5-1	TRBJ2-7	NA	few	TGCGCCAGCAGCCGAGATACAGGGTCCTACGAGCAGTACTTC	CASSRDTGSYEQYF
TRBV30	TRBJ1-4	NA	NA	TGTGCCTGGAGCGCGACGGGCGCAACTAATGAAAAACTGTTTTTT	CAWSATGATNEKLFF
TRBV10-3	TRBJ1-6	TRBD1	once	TGTGCCATCAGGGTCCAGGGGGATTCACCCCTCCACTTT	CAIRVQGDSPLHF
TRBV3-1/TRBV3-2	TRBJ2-7	NA	few	TGTGCCAGCAGCCAAGACGTGAGCTACGAGCAGTACTTC	CASSQDVSYEQYF
TRBV5-6	TRBJ2-2	NA	medium-sized	TGTGCCAGCAGCGCGAACACCGGGGAGCTGTTTTTT	CASSANTGELFF
TRBV28	TRBJ2-5	TRBD2	NA	TGTGCCAGCAGCAGCGGGACGTTCAAAGAGACCCAGTACTTC	CASSSGTFKETQYF
TRBV7-6	TRBJ1-3	NA	NA	TGTGCCAGCAGCTCGGACAGACACTCTGGAAACACCATATATTTT	CASSSDRHSGNTIYF
TRBV5-1	TRBJ2-5	NA	NA	TGCGCCAGCAGCTTGGCCACAGAGACCCAGTACTTC	CASSLATETQYF
TRBV20-1	TRBJ2-3	TRBD2	NA	TGCAGTGCTCGTGTCCCGGGACTAGCGGGATATCAGGCAGATACGCAGTATTTT	CSARVPGLAGYQADTQYF
TRBV29-1	TRBJ2-1	NA	NA	TGCAGCGTTTGGGGGTACAATGAGCAGTTCTTC	CSVWGYNEQFF
TRBV28	TRBJ1-1	NA	NA	TGTGCCAGCAGTACGGGGAACACTGAAGCTTTCTTT	CASSTGNTEAFF
TRBV28	TRBJ1-1	NA	NA	TGTGCCAGCACCCGAGGCCCTGAAGCTTTCTTT	CASTRGPEAFF
TRBV7-3	TRBJ2-5	TRBD2	NA	TGTGCCAGCAGCCGGACAGGGACTAGCGGGGGAGAGACCCAGTACTTC	CASSRTGTSGGETQYF
TRBV2	TRBJ1-2	TRBD1	NA	TGTGCCAGCAGCGCTAGGACAGGGGGCTATGGCTACACCTTC	CASSARTGGYGYTF
TRBV28	TRBJ1-6	TRBD1	NA	TGTGCCAGCAGTAGGACAGGGGAAAATTCACCCCTCCACTTT	CASSRTGENSPLHF
TRBV27	TRBJ2-5	TRBD1	NA	TGTGCCAGCAAACAGACCAGGGGGCAGGGGGAGACCCAGTACTTC	CASKQTRGQGETQYF
TRBV19	TRBJ2-1	TRBD2	NA	TGTGCCAGTAGTATAGATGGACTAGCGGGCTCCTACAATGAGCAGTTCTTC	CASSIDGLAGSYNEQFF
TRBV28	TRBJ1-1	NA	once	TGTGCCAGCAGCCCTGCACAGGGTACGAGCACTGAAGCTTTCTTT	CASSPAQGTSTEAFF
TRBV7-8	TRBJ2-7	NA	NA	TGTGCCAGCAGCTTAGGACCCGGACCGGTTGCCTACGAGCAGTACTTC	CASSLGPGPVAYEQYF
TRBV19	TRBJ2-1	NA	NA	TGTGCCAGTAGTCTCTCAAATAGCGCCGGTGAGCAGTTCTTC	CASSLSNSAGEQFF
TRBV6-5	TRBJ2-7	TRBD1	NA	TGTGCCAGCTTCGGACAGGGGGCTTACGAGCAGTACTTC	CASFGQGAYEQYF
TRBV2	TRBJ1-5	NA	NA	TGTGCCAGCAGCGCCGGGACCCCTACGCGCAATCAGCCCCAGCATTTT	CASSAGTPTRNQPQHF
TRBV7-3	TRBJ2-3	NA	NA	TGTGCCAGCAGCCCCGGGACCGAGGACACAGATACGCAGTATTTT	CASSPGTEDTDTQYF